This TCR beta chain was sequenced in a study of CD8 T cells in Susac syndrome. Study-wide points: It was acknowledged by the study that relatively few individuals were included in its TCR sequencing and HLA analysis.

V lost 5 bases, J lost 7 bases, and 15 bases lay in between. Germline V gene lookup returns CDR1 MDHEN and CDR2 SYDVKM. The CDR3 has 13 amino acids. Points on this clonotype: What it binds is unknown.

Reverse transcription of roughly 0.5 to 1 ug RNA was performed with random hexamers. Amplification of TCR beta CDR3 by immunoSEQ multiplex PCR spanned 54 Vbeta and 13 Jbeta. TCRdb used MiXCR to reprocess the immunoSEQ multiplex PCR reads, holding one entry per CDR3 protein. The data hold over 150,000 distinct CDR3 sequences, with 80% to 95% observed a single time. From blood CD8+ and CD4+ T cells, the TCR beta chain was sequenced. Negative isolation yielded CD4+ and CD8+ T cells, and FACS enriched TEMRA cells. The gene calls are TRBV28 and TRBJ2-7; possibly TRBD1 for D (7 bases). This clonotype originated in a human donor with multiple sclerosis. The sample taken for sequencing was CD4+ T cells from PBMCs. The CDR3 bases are TGTGCCAGCAGTACCCCAGGGGGGCGGGAGCAGTACTTC. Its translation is CASSTPGGREQYF.